A single T cell receptor beta chain is shown here with its context. What it binds is unknown. The CDR3 covers 12 residues. V gave up 6 bases and J gave up 4 bases; unmatched junction bases: 4. Germline CDR1 and CDR2: DFQATT and SNEGSKA (reference sequence). The Oncomine TCR Beta short-read assay sequenced DNA from cultured CD4+ T cells. TCRdb called the PCR reads again in MiXCR, with one record for every CDR3 protein. The data contain 13,000 or so distinct CDR3 sequences, about 26% of them seen just once; the ten biggest clones take up around 8%. The data are from a study of vaccination and CD4 T cells after COVID-19. The wider study: Every participant was given two doses of BNT162b2 or mRNA-1273 vaccine.

As for treatment: approximately 9-day PBMC culture with coronavirus spike peptide pools or control peptides (ViraFEST assay). Per-well cultures of millions of PBMCs received 8 to 10 IU/ml IL-2 and about 9.1 ug/ml peptide pools. The TCR sequence derives from a human donor who had recovered from COVID-19. This sequence joins TRBV20-1 and TRBJ1-1, with TRBD1 identical over 8 bases. Material: CD4+ T cells from blood, cultured in vitro. The CDR3 loop reads CSARTGPTEAFF. The CDR3 nucleotides read TGCAGTGCAAGGACAGGGCCCACTGAAGCTTTCTTT.